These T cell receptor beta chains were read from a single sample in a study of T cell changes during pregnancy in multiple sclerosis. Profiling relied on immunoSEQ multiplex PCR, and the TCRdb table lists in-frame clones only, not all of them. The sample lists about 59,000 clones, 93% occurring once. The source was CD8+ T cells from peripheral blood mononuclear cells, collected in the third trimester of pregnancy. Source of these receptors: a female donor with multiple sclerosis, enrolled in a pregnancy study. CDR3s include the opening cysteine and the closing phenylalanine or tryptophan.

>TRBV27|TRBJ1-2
CASSPGLTGVYGYTF
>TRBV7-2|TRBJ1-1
CASSLYGTASHTEAFF
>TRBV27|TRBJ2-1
CASSLAGLKDEQFF
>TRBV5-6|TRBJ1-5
CASSSMNQPQHF
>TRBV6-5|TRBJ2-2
CASSYGTGGRELFF
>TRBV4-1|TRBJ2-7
CASSQSGSYEQYF
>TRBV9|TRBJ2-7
CASSAADSQHYEQYF
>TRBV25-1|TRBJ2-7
CASSADRGKRYEQYF
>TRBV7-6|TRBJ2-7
CASSPGVGGSYEQYF
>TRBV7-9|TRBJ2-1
CASSPVFHEQFF
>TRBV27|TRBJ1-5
CASSQAGFNQPQHF
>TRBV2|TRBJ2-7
CASVITIGAYEQYF
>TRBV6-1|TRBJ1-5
CASRWGEGNQPQHF